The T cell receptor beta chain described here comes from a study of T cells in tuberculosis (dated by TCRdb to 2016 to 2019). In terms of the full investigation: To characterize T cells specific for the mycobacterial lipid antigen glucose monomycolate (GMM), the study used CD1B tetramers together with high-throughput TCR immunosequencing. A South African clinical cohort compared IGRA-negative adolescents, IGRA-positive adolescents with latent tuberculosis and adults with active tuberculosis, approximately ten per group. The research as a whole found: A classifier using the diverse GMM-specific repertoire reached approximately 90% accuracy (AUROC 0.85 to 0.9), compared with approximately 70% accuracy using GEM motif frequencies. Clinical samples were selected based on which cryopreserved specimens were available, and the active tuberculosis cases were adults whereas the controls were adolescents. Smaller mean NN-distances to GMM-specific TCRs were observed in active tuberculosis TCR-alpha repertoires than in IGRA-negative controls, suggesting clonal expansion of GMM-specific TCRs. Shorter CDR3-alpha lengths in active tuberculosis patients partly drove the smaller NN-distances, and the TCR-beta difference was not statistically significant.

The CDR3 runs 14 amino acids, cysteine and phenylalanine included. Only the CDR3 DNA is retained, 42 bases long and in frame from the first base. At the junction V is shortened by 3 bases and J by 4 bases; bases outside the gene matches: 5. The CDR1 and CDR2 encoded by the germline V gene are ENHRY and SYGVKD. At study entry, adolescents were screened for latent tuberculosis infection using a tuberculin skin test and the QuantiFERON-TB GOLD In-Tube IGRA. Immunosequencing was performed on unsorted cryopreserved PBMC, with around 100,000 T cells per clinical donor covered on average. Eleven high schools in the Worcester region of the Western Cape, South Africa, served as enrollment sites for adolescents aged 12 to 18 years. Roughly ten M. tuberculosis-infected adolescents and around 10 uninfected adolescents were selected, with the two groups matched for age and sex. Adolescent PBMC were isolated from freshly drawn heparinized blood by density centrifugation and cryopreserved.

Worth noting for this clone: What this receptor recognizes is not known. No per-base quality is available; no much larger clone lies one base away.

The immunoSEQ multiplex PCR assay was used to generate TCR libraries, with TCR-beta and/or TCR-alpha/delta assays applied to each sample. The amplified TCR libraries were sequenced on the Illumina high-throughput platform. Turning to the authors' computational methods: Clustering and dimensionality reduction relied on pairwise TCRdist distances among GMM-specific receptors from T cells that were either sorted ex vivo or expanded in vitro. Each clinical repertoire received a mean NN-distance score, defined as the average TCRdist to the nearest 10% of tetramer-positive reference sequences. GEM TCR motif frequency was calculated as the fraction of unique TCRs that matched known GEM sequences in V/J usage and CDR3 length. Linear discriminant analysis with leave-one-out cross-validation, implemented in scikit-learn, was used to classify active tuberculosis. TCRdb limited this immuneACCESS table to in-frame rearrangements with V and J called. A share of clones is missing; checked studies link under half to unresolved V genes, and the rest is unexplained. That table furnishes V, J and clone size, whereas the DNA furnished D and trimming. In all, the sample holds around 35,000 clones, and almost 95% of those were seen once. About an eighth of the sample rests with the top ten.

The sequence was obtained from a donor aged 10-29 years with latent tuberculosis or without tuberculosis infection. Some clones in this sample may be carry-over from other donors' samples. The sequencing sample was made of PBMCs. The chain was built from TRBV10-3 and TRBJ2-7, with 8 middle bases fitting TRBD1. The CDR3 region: CAISDPGTGYEQYF. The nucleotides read TGTGCCATCAGTGACCCCGGGACAGGATACGAGCAGTACTTC.